The 17 T cell receptor beta chains below come from one sample, sequenced in a study of T cell changes during pregnancy in multiple sclerosis (dated by TCRdb to between 2017 and 2020). The library was generated by the immunoSEQ multiplex PCR assay. Imported from immuneACCESS, the table was reduced by TCRdb to in-frame sequences with V and J called. These copies leave out some clones; in studies compared against another copy, an unresolved V gene accounts for under half, and the cause of the remainder is not known. The sample table contains 40,000 to 55,000 clones; only one count was recorded for roughly 91% of them. The top ten constitute around 0.6% of the sample. The sequencing here drew on CD4+ T cells from peripheral blood mononuclear cells, taken in the first trimester of pregnancy. The receptors here all came from a female donor with multiple sclerosis, enrolled in a pregnancy study.

This chain joins TRBV19 and TRBJ2-1, with TRBD1 matching over 11 bases. Germline assignment: CDR1 LNHDA and CDR2 SQIVND (reference sequence). V shed 3 bases, J shed 8 bases, and the junction held 9 bases outside the gene matches. This CDR3 is built from 16 residues. Here the CDR3 reads CASSIYGTGGRDEQFF. The CDR3 coding sequence is TGTGCCAGTAGTATCTACGGGACAGGGGGGCGAGATGAGCAGTTCTTC.

This chain uses TRBV18 with TRBJ2-7, with D possibly TRBD1 on 5 matching bases. Germline loops: CDR1 KGHSH, CDR2 LQKENI. Trimming removed 4 bases at V and 2 bases at J, with 15 bases between. The CDR3 spans 15 residues. Here the CDR3 reads CASSLSVTATYEQYF. The DNA of the CDR3 is TGTGCCAGCTCACTTTCCGTGACAGCTACCTACGAGCAGTACTTC. Combining the CDR3 with reference TRBV18 and TRBJ2-7 gives the whole variable domain NAGVMQNPRHLVRRRGQEARLRCSPMKGHSHVYWYRQLPEEGLKFMVYLQKENIIDESGMPKERFSAEFPKEGPSILRIQQVVRGDSAAYFCASSLSVTATYEQYFGPGTRLTVT.

The chain links TRBV6-5 to TRBJ2-1; 7 bases fit TRBD1. The CDR3 is made up of 13 amino acids. The ends lost 2 bases at V and 15 bases at J; junction bases unmatched: 10. CDR1 MNHEY and CDR2 SVGAGI come from the germline V gene. The CDR3 DNA reads TGTGCCAGCAGTTACACAGGGGCCCCAAGCCTGTTCTTC. Translating it yields CASSYTGAPSLFF.

This chain uses TRBV7-9 with TRBJ1-2; 8 nucleotides agree with TRBD1. CDR1 is SEHNR, CDR2 FQNEAQ, per germline (reference sequence). After removal of 4 bases from V and 1 base from J, the junction contained 5 bases not matched to a gene. CDR3 length: 15 residues. This CDR3 is CASSSRTGNNYGYTF. As DNA, the CDR3 is TGTGCCAGCAGCTCCCGGACAGGGAATAACTATGGCTACACCTTC.

This chain links TRBV5-4 with TRBJ2-5; a weak D match, TRBD1 (6 bases). Trimming left V 4 bases short and J 5 bases short, with 15 bases between. The length of the CDR3 is 14 residues. Germline V gene lookup returns CDR1 SGHNT and CDR2 YYREEE (reference sequence). The DNA of the CDR3 is TGTGCCAGCAGCACTAAACAGGGTGGGGAGACCCAGTACTTC. Translated, it gives CASSTKQGGETQYF.

This clone was seen only once. The chain links TRBV4-1 to TRBJ1-2; 7 bases match TRBD1. The V and J ends lost 1 base and 8 bases, in that order; junction bases with no gene match: 13. The CDR3 contains 16 residues. Germline V gives CDR1 MGHRA, CDR2 YSYEKL. As DNA, the CDR3 is TGCGCCAGCAGCCAAGTGGGGGCAGGGGGAAAGAGAGGCTACACCTTC. Amino acids: CASSQVGAGGKRGYTF.

This clone has only one observation. The chain's CDR3 is CASRKGGGRTYEQYF. CDR3 nucleotides: TGTGCCAGCAGGAAAGGGGGAGGGAGGACCTACGAGCAGTACTTC. The chain joins TRBV28 to TRBJ2-7, with D perhaps TRBD2 (7 bases). The CDR3 length is 15 residues. Germline V gene data show CDR1 as MDHEN and CDR2 as SYDVKM. With 6 bases removed from V and 2 bases from J, the gap between germline ends came to 17 bases.

This clone was observed once. This chain links TRBV7-8 with TRBJ1-2, with TRBD1 matching 8 bases. Germline-derived CDR1 and CDR2 are SGHVS and FQNEAQ. This CDR3 has 13 amino acids. V gave up 5 bases and J gave up 11 bases; unmatched junction bases: 10. The CDR3 is CASSPGTGFGYTF. The CDR3 bases are TGTGCCAGCAGCCCCGGGACAGGTTTTGGTTACACCTTC.

This rearrangement joins TRBV19 to TRBJ2-1, with 7 bases that match TRBD1. There are 12 residues in the CDR3. Unmatched junction bases numbered 3, after V lost 4 bases and J lost 9 bases. Germline-derived CDR1 and CDR2 are LNHDA and SQIVND (reference sequence). The CDR3 coding sequence is TGTGCCAGTAGTACCAGGGGGTTTGAGCAGTTCTTC. Its protein is CASSTRGFEQFF.

The chain has TRBV19 and TRBJ1-5; 10 bases are shared with TRBD1. CDR3 length equals 18 residues. With V trimmed by 7 bases and J by 0 bases, 12 bases remained unmatched. Per germline, CDR1 LNHDA and CDR2 SQIVND (reference sequence). The CDR3 nucleotides are TGTGCCAGTACCATGCCGGGACAGGGGAGATATAGCAATCAGCCCCAGCATTTT. Translation: CASTMPGQGRYSNQPQHF.

This clone was detected once. The chain is built from TRBV5-1 and TRBJ2-7; D not certain. Between the trimmed V and J ends, which lost 1 base and 6 bases, there was a span of 17 bases. The germline gives CDR1 SGHRS, CDR2 YFSETQ. This CDR3 region has 15 residues. CDR3 sequence: CASSLSTLESSEQYF. The CDR3 coding sequence is TGCGCCAGCAGCTTGAGTACCCTAGAATCAAGCGAGCAGTACTTC.

The chain employs TRBV11-2 and TRBJ1-1, with TRBD1 as a possible D gene (6 bases). Germline values: CDR1 SGHAT, CDR2 FQNNGV. The V end lost 6 bases, the J end lost 1 base, and 12 bases lay between the germline ends. This CDR3 has 14 residues. In nucleotides, the CDR3 is TGTGCCAGCAGGGCCTTGGACAGGAACACTGAAGCTTTCTTT. As protein: CASRALDRNTEAFF.

The chain is built from TRBV4-3 and TRBJ1-1, with D possibly TRBD1 on 5 matching bases. CDR1 LGHNA and CDR2 YSLEER come from the germline V gene. CDR3 size: 12 residues. Deletions cut 8 bases from V and 4 bases from J, with 11 bases between. CDR3 DNA sequence: TGCGCCAGCGGCCGGGGGGGCACTGAAGCTTTCTTT. Its protein product is CASGRGGTEAFF.

The V gene is TRBV6-1, the J gene TRBJ1-2; 7 nucleotides line up with TRBD1. Germline V lookup: CDR1 MNHNS, CDR2 SASEGT. After removal of 2 bases from V and 4 bases from J, the junction contained 7 bases not matched to a gene. This CDR3 is built from 15 residues. In DNA form, the CDR3 reads TGTGCCAGCAGTGAACTACAGGGGCTGTCCTATGGCTACACCTTC. Translation: CASSELQGLSYGYTF.

J is TRBJ2-5 and V is TRBV6-5; 8 bases are shared with TRBD1. CDR3 size: 15 residues. The germline V gene encodes CDR1 MNHEY and CDR2 SVGAGI. V trimming: 2 bases; J trimming: 5 bases; junction bases outside the gene matches: 7. The CDR3 loop is CASSYTGQGWETQYF. The DNA for the CDR3 is TGTGCCAGCAGTTACACTGGACAGGGATGGGAGACCCAGTACTTC.

The chain is built from TRBV6-1 and TRBJ2-7, with D perhaps matching TRBD1 (6 bases). The germline gives CDR1 MNHNS, CDR2 SASEGT. V lost 6 bases to trimming and J lost 2 bases, with 14 bases between them. This CDR3 comprises 14 residues. Here the CDR3 DNA reads TGTGCCAGCAGGGCTAGACAGGCCCCCTACGAGCAGTACTTC. This sequence encodes CASRARQAPYEQYF.

This clone occurred once. The rearrangement joins TRBV30 to TRBJ1-2; D ambiguous. There are 13 residues in the CDR3. The germline V gene encodes CDR1 GTSNPN and CDR2 SVGIG (reference sequence). The V end was cut by 3 bases, the J end by 3 bases, with 11 bases between. The CDR3 reads CAWSSEDYYGYTF. The DNA for the CDR3 is TGTGCCTGGAGCTCGGAAGACTACTATGGCTACACCTTC.